The table lists the clone carrying this TCR beta chain with a few counts. This entry belongs to a study of CD8 T cells in ankylosing spondylitis. Quantitative 5'-RACE with molecular barcodes generated TCR beta libraries. TCRdb reprocessed the 5' RACE reads via MiXCR and lists one record per CDR3 protein. The sample holds some 140,000 distinct CDR3 sequences; 6% to 8% are singletons and the top ten take around an eighth. Sequencing was carried out using blood, either unsorted or a sorted T cell fraction (not recorded which). The sequence was obtained from a female donor with ankylosing spondylitis or in good health (not recorded which).

The CDR3 reads CASNPGGGFSTDTQYF. The CDR3 nucleotides read TGTGCCAGCAACCCCGGGGGTGGTTTTAGCACAGATACGCAGTATTTT. This chain links TRBV6-1 with TRBJ2-3, with TRBD2 as a possible D gene (6 bases). The germline V and J ends were trimmed by 7 bases and 0 bases, with 17 bases remaining between them. The length of the CDR3 is 16 residues. From germline, CDR1 is MNHNS and CDR2 SASEGT.